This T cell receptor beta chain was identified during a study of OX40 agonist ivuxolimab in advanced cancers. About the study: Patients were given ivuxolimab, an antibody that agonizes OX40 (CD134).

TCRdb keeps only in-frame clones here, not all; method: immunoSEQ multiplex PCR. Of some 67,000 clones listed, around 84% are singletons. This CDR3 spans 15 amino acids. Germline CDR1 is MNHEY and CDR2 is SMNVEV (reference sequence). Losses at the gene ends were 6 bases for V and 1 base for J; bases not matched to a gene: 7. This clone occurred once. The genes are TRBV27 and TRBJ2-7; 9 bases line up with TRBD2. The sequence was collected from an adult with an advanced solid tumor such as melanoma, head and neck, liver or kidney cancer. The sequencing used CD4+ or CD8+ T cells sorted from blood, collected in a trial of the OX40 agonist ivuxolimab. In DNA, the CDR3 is TGTGCCAGCAGCCTTGAGGCGGGGGGGTCCTACGAGCAGTACTTC. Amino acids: CASSLEAGGSYEQYF.